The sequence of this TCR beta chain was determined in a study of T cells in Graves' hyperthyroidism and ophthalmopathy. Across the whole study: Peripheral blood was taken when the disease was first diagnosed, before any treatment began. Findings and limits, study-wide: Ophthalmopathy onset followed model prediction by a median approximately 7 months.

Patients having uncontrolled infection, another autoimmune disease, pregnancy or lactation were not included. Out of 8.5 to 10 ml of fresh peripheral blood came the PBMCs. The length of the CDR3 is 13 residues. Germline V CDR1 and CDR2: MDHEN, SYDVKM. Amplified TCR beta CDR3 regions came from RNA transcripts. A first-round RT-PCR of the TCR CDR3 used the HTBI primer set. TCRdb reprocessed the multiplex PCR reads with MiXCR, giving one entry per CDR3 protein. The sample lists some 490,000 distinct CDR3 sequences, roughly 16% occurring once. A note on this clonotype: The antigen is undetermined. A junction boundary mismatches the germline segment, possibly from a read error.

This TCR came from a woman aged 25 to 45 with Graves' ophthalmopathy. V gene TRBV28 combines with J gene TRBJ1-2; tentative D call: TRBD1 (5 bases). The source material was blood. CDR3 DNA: TGTGCCGGCAGAGCGACAGCTAACTATGGCTACACCTTC. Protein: CAGRATANYGYTF.